This T cell receptor beta chain was sequenced during a study of naive and memory T cell subsets. This clonotype was counted only a few times. Its specificity is not known. After the first PCR, alpha and beta chain libraries were processed separately. Study results and limitations: In CD4 and CD8 cells, diversity dropped from naive through EMRA.

Both TRBC1 and TRBC2 were covered by a beta constant-region primer of two equimolar oligonucleotides. The cDNA 3' end received a ligated single-stranded oligonucleotide carrying the SP2 primer and a 12-nucleotide UMI. TCRdb independently ran MiXCR on the UMI-ligation and nested PCR reads; one entry per CDR3 protein. The sample has 140,000 to 150,000 distinct CDR3 sequences; 15% to 20% are singletons. Material for sequencing was naive CD4+ T cells from blood. This receptor was obtained from a human donor in good health.

CDR3 loop: CATSDYSGYNEQFF. In DNA, the CDR3 is TGTGCCACCAGTGATTATAGCGGCTACAATGAGCAGTTCTTC. The chain joins TRBV24-1 to TRBJ2-1; a possible D gene is TRBD2 (6 bases). Trimming left V 2 bases short and J 3 bases short, with 7 bases between. The CDR3 is made up of 14 amino acids. Germline loops: CDR1 KGHDR, CDR2 SFDVKD.